The sequence of this T cell receptor (beta chain) was determined in a study of blood T cell repertoires in COVID-19. Profiled with immunoSEQ multiplex PCR; TCRdb holds only in-frame clones, not every one. The table records about 30,000 clones, around 86% of them present only once. Trimming left V 5 bases short and J 4 bases short, with 17 bases between. Looked up from germline, CDR1 is MNHEY and CDR2 is SVGAGI. The CDR3 loop spans 15 amino acids. A single count supports this clone. The chain joins TRBV6-5 to TRBJ1-1; the D is unclear. The clonotype comes from a human donor in a cohort sampled during active COVID-19. The donor label of this sample is uncertain. Sample: peripheral blood. The DNA of the CDR3 is TGTGCCAGCAGTAACCTGGCGGGCTTGGGCACTGAAGCTTTCTTT. Translation: CASSNLAGLGTEAFF.